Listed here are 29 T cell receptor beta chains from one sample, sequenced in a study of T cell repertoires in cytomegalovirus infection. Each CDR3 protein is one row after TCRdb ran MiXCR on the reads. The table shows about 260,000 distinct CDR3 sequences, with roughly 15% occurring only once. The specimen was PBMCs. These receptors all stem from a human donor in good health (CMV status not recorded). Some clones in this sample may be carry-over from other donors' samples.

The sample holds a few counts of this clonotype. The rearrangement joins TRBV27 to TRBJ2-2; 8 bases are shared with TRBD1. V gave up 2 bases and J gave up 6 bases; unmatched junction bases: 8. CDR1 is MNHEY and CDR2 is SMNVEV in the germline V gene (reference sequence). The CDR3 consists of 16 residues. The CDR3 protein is CASSLGYRGFPGELFF. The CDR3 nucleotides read TGTGCCAGCAGTTTAGGGTACAGGGGGTTCCCCGGGGAGCTGTTTTTT.

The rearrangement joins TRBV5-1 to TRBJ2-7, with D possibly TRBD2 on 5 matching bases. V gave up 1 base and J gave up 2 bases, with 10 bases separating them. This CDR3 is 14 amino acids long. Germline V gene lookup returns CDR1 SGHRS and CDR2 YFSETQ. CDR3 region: CASSLSPGAYEQYF. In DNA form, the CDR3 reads TGCGCCAGCAGCTTGAGTCCCGGGGCCTACGAGCAGTACTTC.

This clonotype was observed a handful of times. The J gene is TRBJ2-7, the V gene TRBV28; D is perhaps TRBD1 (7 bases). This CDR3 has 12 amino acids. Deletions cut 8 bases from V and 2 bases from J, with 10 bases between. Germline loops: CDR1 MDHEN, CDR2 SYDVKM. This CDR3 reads CASAGQTYEQYF. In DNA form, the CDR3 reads TGTGCCAGCGCGGGACAGACCTACGAGCAGTACTTC.

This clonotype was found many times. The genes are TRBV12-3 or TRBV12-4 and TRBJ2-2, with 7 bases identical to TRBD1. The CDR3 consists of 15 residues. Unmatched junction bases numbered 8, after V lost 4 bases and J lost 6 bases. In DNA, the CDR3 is TGTGCCAGCAGTTCCCAAACAGGGGTGGCCGGGGAGCTGTTTTTT. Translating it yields CASSSQTGVAGELFF.

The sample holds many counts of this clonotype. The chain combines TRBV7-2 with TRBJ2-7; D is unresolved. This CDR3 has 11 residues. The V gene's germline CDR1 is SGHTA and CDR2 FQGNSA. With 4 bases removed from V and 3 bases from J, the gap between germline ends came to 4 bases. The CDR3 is CASSSDYEQYF. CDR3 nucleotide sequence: TGTGCCAGCAGCTCCGACTACGAGCAGTACTTC.

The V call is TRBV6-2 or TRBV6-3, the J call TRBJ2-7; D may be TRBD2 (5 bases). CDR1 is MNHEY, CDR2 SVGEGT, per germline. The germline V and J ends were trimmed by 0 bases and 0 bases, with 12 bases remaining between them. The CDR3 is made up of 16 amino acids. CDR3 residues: CASSYSSIAYSYEQYF. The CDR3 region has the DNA TGTGCCAGCAGTTACTCATCTATAGCGTACTCCTACGAGCAGTACTTC.

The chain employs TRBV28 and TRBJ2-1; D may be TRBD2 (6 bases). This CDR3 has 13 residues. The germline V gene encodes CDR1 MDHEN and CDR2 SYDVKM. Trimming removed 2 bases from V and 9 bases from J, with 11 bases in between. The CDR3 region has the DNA TGTGCCAGCAGTTTAATCAAGCGGGTTGAGCAGTTCTTC. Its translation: CASSLIKRVEQFF.

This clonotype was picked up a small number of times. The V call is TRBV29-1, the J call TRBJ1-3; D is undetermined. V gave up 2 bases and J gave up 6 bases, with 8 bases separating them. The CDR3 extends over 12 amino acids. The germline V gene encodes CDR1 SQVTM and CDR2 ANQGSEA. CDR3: CSVEPRENTIYF. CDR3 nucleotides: TGCAGCGTTGAACCGCGTGAAAACACCATATATTTT.

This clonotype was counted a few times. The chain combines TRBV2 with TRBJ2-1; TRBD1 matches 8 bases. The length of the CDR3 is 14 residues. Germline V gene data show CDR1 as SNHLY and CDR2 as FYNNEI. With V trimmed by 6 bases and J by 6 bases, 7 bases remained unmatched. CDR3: CASRGQGLGNEQFF. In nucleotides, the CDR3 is TGTGCCAGCAGAGGACAGGGTTTGGGCAATGAGCAGTTCTTC.

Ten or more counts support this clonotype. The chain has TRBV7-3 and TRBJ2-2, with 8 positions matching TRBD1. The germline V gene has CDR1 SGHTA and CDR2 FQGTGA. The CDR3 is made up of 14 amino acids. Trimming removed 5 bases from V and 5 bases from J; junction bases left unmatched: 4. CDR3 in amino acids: CASSKTGDTGELFF. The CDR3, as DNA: TGTGCCAGCAGCAAGACAGGGGATACCGGGGAGCTGTTTTTT.

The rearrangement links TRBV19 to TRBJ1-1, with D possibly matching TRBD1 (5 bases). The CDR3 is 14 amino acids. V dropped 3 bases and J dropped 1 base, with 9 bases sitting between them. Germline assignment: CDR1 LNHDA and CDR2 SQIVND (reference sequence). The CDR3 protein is CASSILGGNTEAFF. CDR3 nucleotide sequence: TGTGCCAGTAGTATCCTCGGGGGGAACACTGAAGCTTTCTTT. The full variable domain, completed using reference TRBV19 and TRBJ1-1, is DGGITQSPKYLFRKEGQNVTLSCEQNLNHDAMYWYRQDPGQGLRLIYYSQIVNDFQKGDIAEGYSVSREKKESFPLTVTSAQKNPTAFYLCASSILGGNTEAFFGQGTRLTVV.

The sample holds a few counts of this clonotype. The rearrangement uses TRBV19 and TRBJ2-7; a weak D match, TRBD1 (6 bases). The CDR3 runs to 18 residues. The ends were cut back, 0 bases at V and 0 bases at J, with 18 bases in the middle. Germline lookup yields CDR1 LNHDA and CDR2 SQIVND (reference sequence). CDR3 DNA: TGTGCCAGTAGTATAGACGCCTCTCAGGGGACGCACTCCTACGAGCAGTACTTC. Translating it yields CASSIDASQGTHSYEQYF.

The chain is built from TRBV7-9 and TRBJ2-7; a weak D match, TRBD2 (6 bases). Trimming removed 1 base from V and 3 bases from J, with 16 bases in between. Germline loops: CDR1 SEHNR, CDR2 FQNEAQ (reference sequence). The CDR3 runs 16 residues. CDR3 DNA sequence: TGTGCCAGCAGCTTAGATGTGCGGGGCGGGCGCTACGAGCAGTACTTC. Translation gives CASSLDVRGGRYEQYF.

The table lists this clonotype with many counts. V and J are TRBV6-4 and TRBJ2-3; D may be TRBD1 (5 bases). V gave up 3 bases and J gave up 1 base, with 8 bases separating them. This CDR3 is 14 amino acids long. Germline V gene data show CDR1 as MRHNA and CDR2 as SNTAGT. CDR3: CASSEGRGTDTQYF. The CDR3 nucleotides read TGTGCCAGCAGTGAGGGGCGAGGCACAGATACGCAGTATTTT.

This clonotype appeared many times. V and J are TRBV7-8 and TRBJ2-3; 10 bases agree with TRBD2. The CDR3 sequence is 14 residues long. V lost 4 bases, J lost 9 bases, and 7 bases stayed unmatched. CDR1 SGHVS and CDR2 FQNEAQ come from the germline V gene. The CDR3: CASSYSGGALTQYF. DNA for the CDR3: TGTGCCAGCAGCTACAGCGGGGGGGCCCTCACGCAGTATTTT.

CDR3 amino acids: CSVWGGYGYTF. The CDR3 DNA follows: TGCAGCGTTTGGGGCGGCTATGGCTACACCTTC. The chain links TRBV29-1 to TRBJ1-2, with TRBD1 as a possible D gene (5 bases). The CDR3 loop spans 11 amino acids. V lost 5 bases and J 4 bases, leaving 8 bases between the germline ends. Germline V gene data show CDR1 as SQVTM and CDR2 as ANQGSEA.

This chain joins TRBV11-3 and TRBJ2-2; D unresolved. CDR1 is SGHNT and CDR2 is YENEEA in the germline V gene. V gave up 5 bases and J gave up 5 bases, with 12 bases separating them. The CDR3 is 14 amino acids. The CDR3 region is CASSPSIETGELFF. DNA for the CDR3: TGTGCCAGCAGCCCCAGTATTGAAACCGGGGAGCTGTTTTTT.

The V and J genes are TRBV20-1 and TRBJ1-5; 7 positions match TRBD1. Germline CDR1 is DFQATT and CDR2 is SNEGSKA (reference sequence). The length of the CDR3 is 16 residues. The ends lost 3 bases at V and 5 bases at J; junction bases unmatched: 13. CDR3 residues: CSASLGTRDRDQPQHF. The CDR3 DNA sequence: TGCAGTGCTAGTTTGGGTACCCGGGACAGAGATCAGCCCCAGCATTTT.

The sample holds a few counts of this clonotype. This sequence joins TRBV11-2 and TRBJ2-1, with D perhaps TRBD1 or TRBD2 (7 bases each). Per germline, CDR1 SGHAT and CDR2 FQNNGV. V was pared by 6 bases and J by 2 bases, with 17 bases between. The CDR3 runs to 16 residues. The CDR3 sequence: CASRPGGTAPYNEQFF. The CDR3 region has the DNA TGTGCCAGCAGGCCCGGGGGGACAGCCCCCTACAATGAGCAGTTCTTC. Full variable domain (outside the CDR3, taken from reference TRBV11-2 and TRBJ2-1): EAGVAQSPRYKIIEKRQSVAFWCNPISGHATLYWYQQILGQGPKLLIQFQNNGVVDDSQLPKDRFSAERLKGVDSTLKIQPAKLEDSAVYLCASRPGGTAPYNEQFFGPGTRLTVL.

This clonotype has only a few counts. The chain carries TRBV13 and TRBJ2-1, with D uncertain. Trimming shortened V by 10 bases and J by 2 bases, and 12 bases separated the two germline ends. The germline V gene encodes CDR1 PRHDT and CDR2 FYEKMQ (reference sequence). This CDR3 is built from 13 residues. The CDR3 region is CATLKSPYNEQFF. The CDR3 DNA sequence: TGTGCCACCCTCAAAAGTCCCTACAATGAGCAGTTCTTC.

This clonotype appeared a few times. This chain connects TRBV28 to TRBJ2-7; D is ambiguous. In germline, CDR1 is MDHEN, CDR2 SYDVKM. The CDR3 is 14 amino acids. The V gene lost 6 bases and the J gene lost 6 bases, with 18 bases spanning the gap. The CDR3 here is CASSFPVAAGEQYF. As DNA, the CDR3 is TGTGCCAGCAGCTTCCCCGTGGCCGCCGGCGAGCAGTACTTC.

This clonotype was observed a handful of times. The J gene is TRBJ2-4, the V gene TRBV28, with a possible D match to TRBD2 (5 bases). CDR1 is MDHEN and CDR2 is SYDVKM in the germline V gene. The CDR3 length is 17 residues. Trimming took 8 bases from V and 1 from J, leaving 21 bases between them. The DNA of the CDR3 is TGTGCCAGCTTCTCCGAAGAGGGTCCTGGGGCCAAAAACATTCAGTACTTC. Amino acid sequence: CASFSEEGPGAKNIQYF.

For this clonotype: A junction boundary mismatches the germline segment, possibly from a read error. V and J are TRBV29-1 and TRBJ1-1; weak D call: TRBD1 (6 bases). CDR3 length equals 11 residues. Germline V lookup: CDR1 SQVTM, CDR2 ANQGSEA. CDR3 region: CSAIVDRTEPF. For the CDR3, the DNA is TGCAGCGCTATAGTGGATCGGACAGAACCCTTT.

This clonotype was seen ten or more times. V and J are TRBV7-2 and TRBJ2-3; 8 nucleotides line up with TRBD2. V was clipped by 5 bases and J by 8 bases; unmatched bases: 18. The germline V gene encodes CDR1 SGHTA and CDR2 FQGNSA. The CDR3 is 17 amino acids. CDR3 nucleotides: TGTGCCAGCAGCCGCACCCCCGGTCTAGCGGGCCTCTCTACGCAGTATTTT. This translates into CASSRTPGLAGLSTQYF.

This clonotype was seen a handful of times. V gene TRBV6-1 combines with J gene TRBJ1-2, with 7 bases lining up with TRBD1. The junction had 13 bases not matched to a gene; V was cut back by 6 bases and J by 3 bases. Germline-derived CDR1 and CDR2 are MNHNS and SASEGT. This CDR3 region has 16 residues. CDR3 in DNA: TGTGCCAGCAGGGACAGGAGACCCCTTATCTACTATGGCTACACCTTC. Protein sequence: CASRDRRPLIYYGYTF.

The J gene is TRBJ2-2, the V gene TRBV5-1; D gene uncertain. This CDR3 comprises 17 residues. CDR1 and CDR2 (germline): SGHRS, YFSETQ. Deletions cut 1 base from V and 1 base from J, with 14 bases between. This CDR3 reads CASSLRIETLNTGELFF. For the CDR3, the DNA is TGCGCCAGCAGCTTGAGGATAGAGACTCTGAACACCGGGGAGCTGTTTTTT.

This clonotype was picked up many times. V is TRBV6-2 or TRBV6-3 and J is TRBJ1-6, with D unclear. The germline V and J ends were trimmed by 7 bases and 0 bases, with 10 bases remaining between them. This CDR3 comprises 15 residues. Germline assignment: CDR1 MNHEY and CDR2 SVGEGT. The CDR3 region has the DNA TGTGCCAGCACTGGAGCAAGCTCCTATAATTCACCCCTCCACTTT. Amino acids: CASTGASSYNSPLHF.

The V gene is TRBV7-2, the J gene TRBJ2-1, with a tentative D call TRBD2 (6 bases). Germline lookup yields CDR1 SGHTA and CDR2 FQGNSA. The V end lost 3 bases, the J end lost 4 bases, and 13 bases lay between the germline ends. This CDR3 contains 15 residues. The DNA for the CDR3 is TGTGCCAGCAGCTTCATAGCGGCCGAATACAATGAGCAGTTCTTC. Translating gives CASSFIAAEYNEQFF.

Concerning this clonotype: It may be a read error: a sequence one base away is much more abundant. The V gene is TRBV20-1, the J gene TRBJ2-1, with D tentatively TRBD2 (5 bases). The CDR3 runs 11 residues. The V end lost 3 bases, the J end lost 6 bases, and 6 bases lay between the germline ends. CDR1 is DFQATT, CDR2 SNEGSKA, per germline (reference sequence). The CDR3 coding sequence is TGCAGTGCTAGCGGGATCAATGAGCAGTTCTTC. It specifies CSASGINEQFF.